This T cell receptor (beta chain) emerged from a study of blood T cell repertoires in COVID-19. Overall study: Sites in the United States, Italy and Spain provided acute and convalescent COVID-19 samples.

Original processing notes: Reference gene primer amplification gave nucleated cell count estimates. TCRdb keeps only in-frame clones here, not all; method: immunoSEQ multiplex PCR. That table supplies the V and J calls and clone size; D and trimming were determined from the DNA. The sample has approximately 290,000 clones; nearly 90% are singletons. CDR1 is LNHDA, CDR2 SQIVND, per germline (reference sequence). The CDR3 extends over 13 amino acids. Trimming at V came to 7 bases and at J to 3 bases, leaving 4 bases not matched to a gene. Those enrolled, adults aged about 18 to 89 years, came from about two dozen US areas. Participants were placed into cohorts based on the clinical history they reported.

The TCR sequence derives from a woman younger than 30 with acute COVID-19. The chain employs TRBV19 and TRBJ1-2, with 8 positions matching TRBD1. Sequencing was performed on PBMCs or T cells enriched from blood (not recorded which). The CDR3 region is CASNTGGYYGYTF. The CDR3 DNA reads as TGTGCCAGTAATACAGGGGGGTACTATGGCTACACCTTC.